Listed below are T cell receptor beta chains from one sample, sequenced in a study of T cells in Graves' hyperthyroidism and ophthalmopathy. TCRdb re-derived calls from the multiplex PCR reads in MiXCR, one entry per CDR3 protein. Altogether around 400,000 distinct CDR3 sequences are present, more than 20% being singletons, with the ten largest covering roughly 70%. The sample consisted of blood. Receptors were obtained from a man in his forties or fifties with Graves' hyperthyroidism. Both conserved end residues are part of each CDR3. The D gene is left open where the match is weak. Clone size, where shown, is once, few, many, or a class for clones that have expanded.

j_call d_call clone_size v_call cdr3_aa cdr3_nt
TRBJ1-5 . . TRBV6-1 CASGPAGQPQHF TGTGCCAGCGGTCCGGCCGGTCAGCCCCAGCATTTT
TRBJ1-4 TRBD1 . TRBV28 CASSSFTGATNEKLFF TGTGCCAGCAGTTCCTTCACAGGGGCAACTAATGAAAAACTGTTTTTT
TRBJ2-1 TRBD1 . TRBV6-1 CASSASGTGVDNEQFF TGTGCCAGCAGTGCGTCCGGGACAGGGGTGGACAATGAGCAGTTCTTC
TRBJ2-1 . many TRBV2 CASSLVSLEQFF TGTGCCAGCAGCCTAGTTAGCCTTGAGCAGTTCTTC
TRBJ2-1 TRBD2 . TRBV29-1 CSVSDRTSGGSSYNEQFF TGCAGCGTTTCGGACCGGACTAGCGGAGGGAGCTCCTACAATGAGCAGTTCTTC
TRBJ2-1 TRBD2 many TRBV7-9 CASSYSGGRDYEQFF TGTGCCAGCAGCTACTCTGGCGGGAGGGACTATGAGCAGTTCTTC
TRBJ2-5 . many TRBV7-9 CASSLSWQLYQETQYF TGTGCCAGCAGCTTGTCCTGGCAGCTGTACCAAGAGACCCAGTACTTC
TRBJ2-3 TRBD2 many TRBV3-1 CASSLTSGYTDTQYF TGTGCCAGCAGTTTGACTAGCGGCTACACAGATACGCAGTATTTT
TRBJ2-3 TRBD2 . TRBV16 CASSLGLAGDTGTDTQYF TGTGCCAGCAGCCTTGGACTAGCGGGAGACACAGGCACAGATACGCAGTATTTT
TRBJ1-3 . . TRBV6-1 CASSETVVFSGNTIYF TGTGCCAGCAGTGAAACGGTTGTCTTCTCTGGAAACACCATATATTTT
TRBJ1-1 . few TRBV27 CASSLTGYGVTEAFF TGTGCCAGCAGTCTAACAGGTTACGGTGTCACTGAAGCTTTCTTT
TRBJ1-3 . . TRBV12-3/TRBV12-4 CAFTTGSGNTIYF TGTGCTTTCACAACAGGGTCTGGAAACACCATATATTTT
TRBJ2-7 . many TRBV7-2 CASSSTSSYEQYF TGTGCCAGCAGCTCGACTAGTTCCTACGAGCAGTACTTC
TRBJ1-2 TRBD1 . TRBV6-1 CASSERGQSYGYTF TGTGCCAGCAGCGAACGGGGACAGAGTTATGGCTACACCTTC
TRBJ2-3 . . TRBV19 CASSPGAAAVTQYF TGTGCCAGTAGTCCGGGGGCAGCGGCAGTGACGCAGTATTTT
TRBJ2-1 . many TRBV3-1 CASSQVDSLGNEQFF TGTGCCAGCAGCCAAGTGGACAGTCTTGGCAATGAGCAGTTCTTC
TRBJ2-3 . few TRBV5-1 CASSLVGMEMNTQYF TGCGCCAGCAGCTTGGTCGGAATGGAGATGAATACGCAGTATTTT
TRBJ2-7 . . TRBV4-1 CASSPPTGTDLNEQYF TGCGCCAGCAGCCCACCGACCGGGACGGATTTGAATGAGCAGTACTTC
TRBJ2-1 . few TRBV30 CALNPNTHNEQFF TGTGCCCTCAACCCCAATACACACAATGAGCAGTTCTTC